This section outlines one T cell receptor beta chain sequence together with its context. Its antigen remains undetermined. Base quality data are lacking; no much larger clone is found one base away. V and J are trimmed by 5 bases and 1 base, and the gene matches miss 3 bases of the junction. Sequences MNHNS (CDR1) and SASEGT (CDR2) are obtained from the germline V gene. The CDR3 contains 15 residues, cysteine and phenylalanine counted. Only the CDR3 part of the read is kept: 45 bases, read in frame from the first base. The sample originates from a study of cytomegalovirus exposure and HLA in healthy donors (dated 2017 in TCRdb). Regarding the complete study: An earlier analysis of some 600 of the donors reported 250 to 300 Gb of sequence data and around 100 million unique TCR beta sequences obtained from about 200 million T cells. An early release covering around 630 HLA-typed donors comprised 300 to 350 gigabases of sequencing data and around 80 million unique TCR sequences. Of the approximately 400 genotyped donors, approximately 81% were placed in the genetic ancestry cluster associated with self-reported Caucasian donors. The study aimed to test whether signatures of past pathogen exposure could be identified by cataloging public T cell receptors. The study used immunosequencing to profile the T cell repertoires of more than 650 subjects and linked those repertoires to cytomegalovirus serostatus. In addition to the first cohort of approximately 670 subjects, a separate validation cohort of around 110 different subjects was used. The study combined high-throughput TCR immunosequencing, statistical association of individual TCRs with disease status, and machine learning to predict cytomegalovirus infection status. A later analysis re-examined previously published TCR beta repertoires from roughly 720 donors and added high-resolution HLA genotyping to investigate patterns of TCR occurrence. Rather than using new phenotypic data, the later analysis identified candidate immune exposures from TCR beta sequences and from how often those sequences occurred across donors. In an earlier analysis of 587 of the donors, high-throughput TCR beta sequencing was used to judge whether each TCR beta V gene segment behaved as functional or pseudogenic. Donor age, sex, ethnicity and CMV serostatus were collected together with the repertoire data. In a later genetic analysis, genome-wide SNP genotypes for about 55% of the roughly 700 donors were used, and that subset was treated as a discovery cohort. Every discovery cohort repertoire had been produced on one sequencing platform. HLA typing included class I and class II loci at four-digit resolution. Typing coverage differed by locus: A, B, C, DRB1 and DQB1 were typed in roughly 629-640 donors, DQA1 in 522, DPA1 in over 600, and DPB1 in 400 to 490. Four or five DR-DQ haplotypes were handled as single units for association and clustering because linkage in the cohort was strong. Among some 410 genotyped donors of the cohort, an average of roughly 230,000 unique TCR beta nucleotide sequences was sequenced per donor, of which 15% to 20% were non-productive.

Library creation used the immunoSEQ multiplex PCR assay. A mixture of 60 forward primers for TCR Vbeta segments and 13 reverse primers for TCR Jbeta segments was used in the multiplex PCR. Amplification of the CDR3 region of rearranged TCR beta genes was performed with a multiplex PCR assay on genomic DNA. The amplified TCR beta libraries were sequenced on the Illumina HiSeq System as 87-base-pair reads. The original methods were these. In a later analysis, tens of millions of unique TCR beta chains were counted across the 666 repertoires, and roughly 11 million of these chains were shared by at least two donors. Raw reads were error-corrected and collapsed into unique sequences with a nearest-neighbor algorithm that merged closely related sequences to remove PCR and sequencing errors. CDR3 sequences were aligned to IMGT reference sequences to assign V, D and J gene segments. For a sequence to be retained, at least a six-nucleotide match to both a V gene segment and a J gene segment was required. A rearrangement was called productive if the CDR3 had no stop codons and remained in frame with V and J, and every other rearrangement was called non-productive. CDR3 was defined by IMGT convention, running from the second conserved V-encoded cysteine to the conserved J-encoded phenylalanine. Sequences without an unambiguous match to a single V gene segment were excluded from the earlier analysis of a few hundred of the donors. An earlier analysis of a few hundred of the donors called V segments functional above 56.7% productive rearrangements and segregating when the between-donor standard deviation exceeded 5%. A statistical classification framework was built to diagnose cytomegalovirus status from the catalog of TCR beta chain sequences. V and J gene assignment, in a later analysis, came from comparing TCR nucleotide sequences with IMGT/GENE-DB human TR gene sequences. In a later analysis, CDR3 sequences and most-parsimonious VDJ recombination scenarios were assigned using the TCRdist pipeline. In a later analysis, each TCR beta chain was defined by its CDR3 amino acid sequence together with its V-gene family, and reads lacking a unique V-gene family were excluded. As a way to deal with suspected cross-contamination and a sequencing artifact, a later analysis dropped roughly 600 nucleotide sequences that were highly shared and had low generation probability. In a later analysis, a clonal expansion index for each public chain was calculated from normalized within-repertoire ranks of inferred template counts. In a later analysis, generation probabilities were computed using a VDJ recombination model fitted to out-of-frame rearrangements, and the results were checked against IGoR. In a later analysis, hypergeometric tests were used to score TCR-TCR, TCR-HLA and TCR-CMV co-occurrence, with a repertoire-size bias correction applied to TCR pairs. To estimate false discovery rates, a later analysis permuted the HLA or CMV assignments 20 times. In a later analysis, co-occurring TCRs were grouped using DBSCAN, and TCRdist sequence similarity was added for clustering within HLA-allele-positive subsets. Co-occurrence clustering excluded repertoires with fewer than 30,000 or more than 120,000 public chains, plus five with anomalous nucleotide sharing. Imported from immuneACCESS, the table was reduced by TCRdb to in-frame sequences with V and J called. These copies leave out some clones; in studies compared against another copy, an unresolved V gene accounts for under half, and the cause of the remainder is not known. From that table come the V and J calls and clone size; the DNA was used to work out D and trimming. This sample lists 100,000 to 150,000 clones; under 90% were detected once. The leading ten clones occupy about 0.75% of the sample.

Study-wide findings and limitations: Because counts were too low, roughly 17 rarely observed V segments, including chromosome 9 orphons, were left out of the earlier analysis of a few hundred of the donors. In a later genetic analysis, a missense DCLRE1C variant was associated with V-gene and J-gene trimming of TCR beta chains, and the association was replicated in an independent cohort. In both the original and validation cohorts, the classifier was reported to diagnose cytomegalovirus status with high specificity and sensitivity. Sequencing depth was assumed to be roughly uniform across donors in the presence/absence analyses, though that assumption may not hold. The sequencing pipeline was judged likely to have produced a cluster of highly shared sequence variants as a technical artifact. A further reported finding was that TCR beta sequences accurately predicted the HLA-A and HLA-B alleles for most subjects in the first cohort. Linkage disequilibrium might explain the correlated functional status among segregating V segments, but an unknown experimental factor could not be excluded. According to the authors, the approach could potentially be generalized to other disease states and immunological phenotypes. A later analysis found that TCR association rates varied across HLA loci, with DRB1 alleles showing the most associated TCRs and HLA-C alleles the fewest. According to a later genetic analysis, donors in an Asian-associated ancestry cluster had fewer N-insertions in productive TCRs than the approximately 610-donor mean. In the study, some 160 TCR beta chains were listed as associated with cytomegalovirus. In a later analysis, HLA-associated TCR beta chains showed more clonal expansion and lower generation probabilities than non-associated chains that were equally common. At a false discovery rate of 0.05, a later analysis linked 16,000 or so TCR beta sequences to specific HLA alleles. For the cohort, immune exposure information was limited to CMV serostatus. When HLA alleles, especially DR and DQ, strongly co-occurred, attributing TCR associations to individual alleles was difficult. Only TCR beta chains were sequenced in this cohort, and the absence of alpha or paired-chain data limited detectable features. Some IMGT-functional V segments, including TRBV6-2 and TRBV6-3, could not be told apart with the 87-base-pair reads, so those segments were excluded. A few of the identified cytomegalovirus-associated TCR beta chains were confirmed in vitro to be specific for cytomegalovirus antigens. Because HLA typing was missing for some donors at each locus, association tests included only the typed subset. Broadly in line with IMGT annotations, most TCR beta V segments showed up in productive rearrangements about 90% or about 30% of the time in an earlier analysis of under 700 of the donors. According to a later analysis, parvovirus B19, influenza, CMV and Epstein-Barr virus appeared linked to several top co-occurrence clusters. A later analysis found that most CMV-associated TCR beta chains appeared HLA-restricted, with HLA associations seemingly driven largely by CMV exposure. While some public TCRs were present in many individuals, most TCR sequences turned up only very rarely across donors.

The cohort was made up of approximately 700 healthy bone marrow donors. Cohort members were all nominally healthy when sampled, although unrecorded immune exposures were likely present. The donor was CMV seronegative and was included in the group of under 450 seronegative cohort members. Every donor gave a peripheral blood sample, and the peripheral blood mononuclear cells from that sample were used for TCR beta sequencing. Genomic DNA was extracted from the blood cell samples with the Qiagen DNeasy Blood Extraction Kit. The chain is assembled from TRBV6-1 and TRBJ2-5; the junction holds 11 bases that match TRBD2. The specimen sequenced was PBMCs. This receptor was taken from a man aged 18 to 35 in good health and CMV-seronegative. In nucleotides, the sequence is TGTGCCAGCAGTCTACTAGCGGGGGCCCAAGAGACCCAGTACTTC. It translates as CASSLLAGAQETQYF.